This TCR beta chain was sequenced for a study of blood T cell repertoires in COVID-19. TCRdb keeps only in-frame clones here, not all; method: immunoSEQ multiplex PCR. The sample records around 240,000 clones, approximately 82% being singletons. This clonotype was obtained from a woman in her forties who had recovered from COVID-19. Sample: peripheral blood.

The CDR3 reads CASSVEGGGVPFDEQFF. The CDR3 DNA sequence: TGTGCCAGCAGCGTAGAGGGCGGGGGGGTTCCTTTTGATGAGCAGTTCTTC. This sequence joins TRBV9 and TRBJ2-1; 9 bases are shared with TRBD2. This CDR3 comprises 17 residues. V shed 0 bases and J 8 bases; nucleotides not matched to a gene: 12. Germline CDR1 and CDR2: SGDLS and YYNGEE.